This T cell receptor (beta chain) came from a study of shared clonotypes between healthy human individuals. Sequencing used immunoSEQ multiplex PCR; TCRdb keeps in-frame clones, though not all of them. Here the sample spans hundreds of thousands of clones, around three quarters being singletons. Regarding this clone: Its antigen remains unidentified.

General study findings and limits: Generation probability values for non-shared clonotypes were lower than those for clonotypes shared by all four donors.

J was trimmed by 2 bases and V by 1 base; bases with no gene match: 9. Germline V gene data show CDR1 as SGHRS and CDR2 as YFSETQ. This CDR3 is 18 amino acids long. This clonotype was obtained from a woman between 25 and 40 years old in good health. V and J are TRBV5-1 and TRBJ2-1, with TRBD2 identical over 10 bases. Specimen: memory CD4+ T cells sorted from blood. Stated subset: CD45RA-negative fraction. The CDR3 DNA is TGCGCCAGCAGCTTGACGCCATCAGGACTAGCGGCCTACAATGAGCAGTTCTTC. The encoded protein is CASSLTPSGLAAYNEQFF. Looking up the rest from reference TRBV5-1 and TRBJ2-1 gives the full variable domain: KAGVTQTPRYLIKTRGQQVTLSCSPISGHRSVSWYQQTPGQGLQFLFEYFSETQRNKGNFPGRFSGRQFSNSRSEMNVSTLELGDSALYLCASSLTPSGLAAYNEQFFGPGTRLTVL.